The 26 T cell receptor beta chains below all came from one sample that was sequenced in a study of T cells in Graves' hyperthyroidism and ophthalmopathy. RNA transcripts gave rise to amplified TCR beta CDR3 regions. The HTBI primer set drove a first-round RT-PCR of the TCR CDR3. TCRdb passed the multiplex PCR reads through MiXCR, listing each CDR3 protein once. The sample lists 30,000 to 35,000 distinct CDR3 sequences, around 52% occurring once. The material sequenced was blood. Source of these receptors: a woman between 40 and 55 years old with Graves' ophthalmopathy.

The V call is TRBV25-1, the J call TRBJ1-6; D is unresolved. The CDR3 totals 14 residues. V lost 1 base, J lost 9 bases, and 10 bases lay in between. CDR1 is MGHDK and CDR2 is SYGVNS in the germline V gene. CDR3 in amino acids: CASSEFGDTSPLHF. The CDR3 DNA reads TGTGCCAGCAGTGAATTCGGGGATACTTCACCCCTCCACTTT.

The V call is TRBV10-1, the J call TRBJ1-6; possibly TRBD1 for D (6 bases). V dropped 9 bases and J dropped 10 bases, with 19 bases sitting between them. CDR3 length: 14 amino acids. The germline CDR1 and CDR2 sequences are WNHNN and SYGVQD (reference sequence). The CDR3 bases are TGCGCCAGTAAACAGGGTCGGTCGGCGTCACCCCTCCACTTT. This codes for CASKQGRSASPLHF.

This clonotype rates as medium-sized. The J gene is TRBJ2-7, the V gene TRBV7-9; D may correspond to TRBD1 or TRBD2 (5 bases each). Per germline, CDR1 SEHNR and CDR2 FQNEAQ (reference sequence). V shed 5 bases and J shed 3 bases, with 14 bases lying between them. The CDR3 sequence is 14 residues long. Written as DNA, the CDR3 is TGTGCCAGCAGCCCTTGGGACGGAAACTACGAGCAGTACTTC. Encoded protein: CASSPWDGNYEQYF.

The J gene is TRBJ1-2, the V gene TRBV29-1; D ambiguous. CDR3 length equals 12 residues. Germline V gives CDR1 SQVTM, CDR2 ANQGSEA. V lost 4 bases and J lost 5, with 11 bases in between. In nucleotides, the CDR3 is TGCAGCGTTGCCCCAATAGGGTATGGCTACACCTTC. This gives the protein CSVAPIGYGYTF.

This clonotype appeared a single time. The V and J genes are TRBV5-1 and TRBJ1-6, with D perhaps TRBD1 (5 bases). The germline CDR1 and CDR2 sequences are SGHRS and YFSETQ. The CDR3 spans 13 residues. Trimming cost V 4 bases and J 7 bases, with 9 bases left between them. The DNA for the CDR3 is TGCGCCAGCAGCCCAGACAGCAATTCACCCCTCCACTTT. It specifies CASSPDSNSPLHF.

In regard to this clonotype: A much larger clone differs from this one at a single base, so this may be a read error. The chain links TRBV3-1 to TRBJ2-5, with D perhaps assigned TRBD1 or TRBD2 (5 bases each). Trimming cost V 1 base and J 5 bases, with 17 bases left between them. This CDR3 comprises 16 residues. Germline V lookup: CDR1 LGHDT, CDR2 YNNKEL (reference sequence). The chain's CDR3 is CASSQVGTAIRETQYF. The CDR3 nucleotides read TGTGCCAGCAGCCAAGTCGGGACGGCCATTCGGGAGACCCAGTACTTC.

In the case of this clonotype: It may be a read error: a sequence one base away is much more abundant. The conserved closing phenylalanine or tryptophan is absent in this CDR3, likely reflecting a read error. Written as DNA, the CDR3 is TGTGCCAGCAGTTTATCGGGCCTGAACACTGAAGCTTTCTTG. It encodes CASSLSGLNTEAFL. This chain connects TRBV27 to TRBJ1-1; D uncertain. The CDR3 loop spans 14 amino acids. Germline V gene lookup returns CDR1 MNHEY and CDR2 SMNVEV (reference sequence). The V and J ends lost 0 bases and 0 bases respectively, with 5 bases between them.

Notes on this clonotype: The junction does not match germline at one end; this may be a read error. The chain combines TRBV19 with TRBJ1-1; the D gene is possibly TRBD1 (5 bases). Germline V CDR1 and CDR2: LNHDA, SQIVND (reference sequence). The CDR3 has 16 amino acids. CDR3 DNA: TGTGCCAGTAGTACACAGGCAGGGACTATGAACACGGAAGCTTTCTTT. It translates to CASSTQAGTMNTEAFF.

This clonotype was seen just once. The V and J genes are TRBV6-5 and TRBJ2-5, with 7 bases lining up with TRBD1. CDR3 length equals 15 residues. With V trimmed by 2 bases and J by 5 bases, 8 bases remained unmatched. Per germline, CDR1 MNHEY and CDR2 SVGAGI. The CDR3 protein is CASSYRYRGSETQYF. CDR3 nucleotide sequence: TGTGCCAGCAGTTACCGATACAGGGGATCTGAGACCCAGTACTTC.

This clonotype was detected only once. The chain uses TRBV24-1 and TRBJ2-3; possibly TRBD1 or TRBD2 for D (6 bases each). The CDR3 is made up of 14 amino acids. V was cut by 5 bases and J by 6 bases, with 14 bases left in between. Germline V lookup: CDR1 KGHDR, CDR2 SFDVKD. CDR3 bases: TGTGCCACCAGTGTTTCCGGGGGCGGGGATACGCAGTATTTT. This translates into CATSVSGGGDTQYF.

Judged by abundance, this clonotype is medium-sized (0.01 to 0.1%). The chain links TRBV9 to TRBJ1-6, with 8 bases matching TRBD1. Germline lookup yields CDR1 SGDLS and CDR2 YYNGEE. This CDR3 has 15 amino acids. Losses at the gene ends were 0 bases for V and 11 bases for J; bases not matched to a gene: 7. Written as DNA, the CDR3 is TGTGCCAGCAGCGTAGGGACAGGGACGGGCGCACCCCTCCACTTT. This codes for CASSVGTGTGAPLHF.

The rearrangement uses TRBV11-1 and TRBJ1-3; 7 positions match TRBD1. From germline, CDR1 is SGHAT and CDR2 FQDESV (reference sequence). V was clipped by 8 bases and J by 3 bases; unmatched bases: 7. The CDR3 runs to 14 residues. CDR3 residues: CASSGTDLGNTIYF. CDR3 in DNA: TGTGCCAGCTCCGGGACAGACCTTGGAAACACCATATATTTT.

J is TRBJ2-5 and V is TRBV2; 11 positions match TRBD2. This CDR3 comprises 16 residues. Trimming removed 0 bases from V and 4 bases from J; junction bases left unmatched: 4. Germline V gene data show CDR1 as SNHLY and CDR2 as FYNNEI. As DNA, the CDR3 is TGTGCCAGCAGTGAAGCGCATCTAGCGGGAGGAGAGACCCAGTACTTC. Amino acid sequence: CASSEAHLAGGETQYF.

Details on this clonotype: A read error may produce the germline difference seen at one junction end. The V gene is TRBV14, the J gene TRBJ2-2, with D perhaps TRBD2 (5 bases). CDR1 SGHDN and CDR2 FVKESK come from the germline V gene. The CDR3 spans 15 residues. The CDR3 bases are TGTGCCAGCAGCCCGTTGACTGGCGGCGCCGGGGAGCTGCTTTTT. It translates to CASSPLTGGAGELLF.

In its sample, this clonotype was seen many times. The chain links TRBV9 to TRBJ2-5; TRBD2 aligns across 9 bases. CDR1 SGDLS and CDR2 YYNGEE come from the germline V gene. The CDR3 length is 15 residues. V lost 4 bases to trimming and J lost 2 bases; unmatched junction nucleotides: 6. The DNA for the CDR3 is TGTGCCAGCAGCTCTCTAGCGGGACCTCAAGAGACCCAGTACTTC. Protein product: CASSSLAGPQETQYF.

By sample share, this clonotype is medium-sized (0.01 to 0.1%). The chain employs TRBV10-3 and TRBJ2-7; no firm D call. Trimming left V 3 bases short and J 9 bases short, with 9 bases between. CDR1 is ENHRY and CDR2 is SYGVKD in the germline V gene. This CDR3 is 11 amino acids long. The CDR3 sequence is CAISDGLMQYF. In DNA form, the CDR3 reads TGTGCCATCAGTGACGGGCTGATGCAGTACTTC.

About this clonotype: Given a much more abundant clone one base away, this may be a read error. The chain recombines TRBV30 with TRBJ2-5; no clear D gene. V was trimmed by 5 bases and J by 7 bases, leaving 11 bases between them. Germline V gene sequence: CDR1 GTSNPN, CDR2 SVGIG (reference sequence). CDR3 length: 11 residues. The CDR3 protein is CAWDLAGTQYF. The DNA of the CDR3 is TGTGCCTGGGACTTAGCCGGGACCCAGTACTTC.

This clonotype was counted a few times. A much larger clonotype is one base distant, so this may be a read error. The gene calls are TRBV12-3 or TRBV12-4 and TRBJ2-7, with D perhaps given as TRBD1 or TRBD2 (5 bases each). There are 14 residues in the CDR3. Trimming removed 6 bases from V and 2 bases from J, with 14 bases in between. In DNA form, the CDR3 reads TGTGCCAGCAGGGGGCAAGGGAGCGCCTACGAGCAGTACTTC. Protein: CASRGQGSAYEQYF.

In its sample, this clonotype is medium-sized (0.01 to 0.1%). The V and J genes are TRBV10-3 and TRBJ1-1; 8 nucleotides match TRBD1. This CDR3 is 14 amino acids long. Trimming at V came to 7 bases and at J to 4 bases, leaving 8 bases not matched to a gene. The V gene's germline CDR1 is ENHRY and CDR2 SYGVKD. The CDR3 here is CAIKDRDQGTEAFF. The CDR3, as DNA: TGTGCCATCAAGGACAGGGATCAGGGCACTGAAGCTTTCTTT.

This chain joins TRBV10-3 and TRBJ1-6, with 8 bases lining up with TRBD1. The germline V gene encodes CDR1 ENHRY and CDR2 SYGVKD. V was clipped by 2 bases and J by 9 bases; unmatched bases: 0. The CDR3 is 13 residues long. The CDR3: CAISETGGSPLHF. In DNA form, the CDR3 reads TGTGCCATCAGTGAGACAGGGGGTTCACCCCTCCACTTT.

This clonotype was counted many times. The chain carries TRBV20-1 and TRBJ2-7; perhaps TRBD1 as D (5 bases). The V end was cut by 0 bases, the J end by 5 bases, with 20 bases between. The CDR3 contains 16 residues. Per the germline V gene, CDR1 is DFQATT and CDR2 is SNEGSKA (reference sequence). CDR3 coding DNA: TGCAGTGCTAGAGATATGGCAGGGTTCCCAGCCAACGAGCAGTACTTC. Translating it yields CSARDMAGFPANEQYF.

By share, this clonotype counts as medium-sized (0.01 to 0.1%). The genes are TRBV2 and TRBJ1-2, with 8 bases fitting TRBD1. Germline V gene data show CDR1 as SNHLY and CDR2 as FYNNEI. Trimming cost V 6 bases and J 4 bases; bases outside gene matches: 7. The CDR3 runs 14 residues. The CDR3 sequence is CASSAVGQGYGYTF. The CDR3 DNA is TGTGCCAGCAGCGCAGTCGGACAGGGCTATGGCTACACCTTC.

This clonotype was picked up many times. This chain joins TRBV11-3 and TRBJ1-1; TRBD1 might be the D (5 bases). CDR1 and CDR2 (germline): SGHNT, YENEEA. The V end lost 1 base, the J end lost 8 bases, and 14 bases lay between the germline ends. The CDR3 runs 14 residues. The CDR3 is CASSLGYRGEEAFF. The CDR3 bases are TGTGCCAGCAGCTTAGGATACAGAGGGGAAGAAGCTTTCTTT.

V usage is TRBV15 and J usage is TRBJ2-6; D tentatively reads TRBD1 or TRBD2 (6 bases each). This CDR3 has 18 residues. The V end was cut by 2 bases, the J end by 0 bases, with 14 bases between. Germline values: CDR1 LNHNV, CDR2 YYDKDF (reference sequence). The CDR3 DNA sequence: TGTGCCACCAGCAGAAAGGGGGGCATCAACTCTGGGGCCAACGTCCTGACTTTC. This codes for CATSRKGGINSGANVLTF. Combining the CDR3 with reference TRBV15 and TRBJ2-6 gives the whole variable domain DAMVIQNPRYQVTQFGKPVTLSCSQTLNHNVMYWYQQKSSQAPKLLFHYYDKDFNNEADTPDNFQSRRPNTSFCFLDIRSPGLGDTAMYLCATSRKGGINSGANVLTFGAGSRLTVL.

This clonotype has only one observation. The CDR3 is CASSAVPGQGYGYTF. The CDR3 DNA is TGTGCCAGCAGCGCCGTCCCGGGACAGGGTTATGGCTACACCTTC. This sequence joins TRBV7-2 and TRBJ1-2; 9 positions match TRBD1. V was clipped by 5 bases and J by 5 bases; unmatched bases: 9. The CDR3 spans 15 residues. Germline CDR1 SGHTA, CDR2 FQGNSA.

This clonotype qualifies as medium-sized. This chain links TRBV25-1 with TRBJ2-1; either TRBD1 or TRBD2 may supply D (5 bases each). V was shortened by 3 bases and J by 6 bases, with 21 bases between the two germline ends. CDR3 length: 17 amino acids. CDR1 and CDR2 (germline): MGHDK, SYGVNS. DNA for the CDR3: TGTGCCAGCAGTGAGTTAAATGGGACGGCAAGGTCCAATGAGCAGTTCTTC. This translates into CASSELNGTARSNEQFF.